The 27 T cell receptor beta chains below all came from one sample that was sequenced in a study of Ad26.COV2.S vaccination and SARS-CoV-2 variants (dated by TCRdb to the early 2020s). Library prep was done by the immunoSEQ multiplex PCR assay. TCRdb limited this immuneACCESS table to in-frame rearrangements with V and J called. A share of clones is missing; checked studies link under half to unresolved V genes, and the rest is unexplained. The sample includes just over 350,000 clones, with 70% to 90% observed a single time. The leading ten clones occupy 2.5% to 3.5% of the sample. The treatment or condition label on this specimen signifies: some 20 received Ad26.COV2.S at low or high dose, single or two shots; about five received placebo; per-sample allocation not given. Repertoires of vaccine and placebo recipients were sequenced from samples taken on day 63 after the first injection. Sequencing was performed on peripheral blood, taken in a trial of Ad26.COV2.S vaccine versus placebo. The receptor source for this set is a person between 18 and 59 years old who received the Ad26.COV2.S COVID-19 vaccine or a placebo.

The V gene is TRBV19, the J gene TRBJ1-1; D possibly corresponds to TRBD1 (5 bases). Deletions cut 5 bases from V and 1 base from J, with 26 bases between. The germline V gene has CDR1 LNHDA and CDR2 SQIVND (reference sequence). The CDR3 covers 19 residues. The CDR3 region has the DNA TGTGCCAGTAGTCGCCGCTCGACACAGGTGGCGCGGCAGAACACTGAAGCTTTCTTT. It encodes CASSRRSTQVARQNTEAFF.

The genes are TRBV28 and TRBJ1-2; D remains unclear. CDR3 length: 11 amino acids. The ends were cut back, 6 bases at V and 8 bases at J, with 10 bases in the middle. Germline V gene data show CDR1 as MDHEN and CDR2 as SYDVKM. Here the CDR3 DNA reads TGTGCCAGCAGCAAGGGTGCCGGCTACACCTTC. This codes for CASSKGAGYTF.

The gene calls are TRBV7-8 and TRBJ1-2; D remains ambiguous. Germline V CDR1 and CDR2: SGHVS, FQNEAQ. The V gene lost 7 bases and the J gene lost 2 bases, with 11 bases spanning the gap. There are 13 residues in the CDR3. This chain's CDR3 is CASTPTENYGYTF. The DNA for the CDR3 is TGTGCCAGCACCCCTACAGAGAACTATGGCTACACCTTC. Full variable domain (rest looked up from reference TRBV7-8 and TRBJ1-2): GAGVSQSPRYKVAKRGQDVALRCDPISGHVSLFWYQQALGQGPEFLTYFQNEAQLDKSGLPSDRFFAERPEGSVSTLKIQRTQQEDSAVYLCASTPTENYGYTFGSGTRLTVV.

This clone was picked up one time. The CDR3 sequence is CASSPNREHTEAFF. The CDR3 nucleotides read TGTGCCAGCAGTCCAAACCGGGAGCACACTGAAGCTTTCTTT. The gene calls are TRBV28 and TRBJ1-1; D remains unclear. Germline CDR1 MDHEN, CDR2 SYDVKM. This CDR3 region has 14 residues. Between the trimmed V and J ends, which lost 5 bases and 3 bases, there was a span of 13 bases.

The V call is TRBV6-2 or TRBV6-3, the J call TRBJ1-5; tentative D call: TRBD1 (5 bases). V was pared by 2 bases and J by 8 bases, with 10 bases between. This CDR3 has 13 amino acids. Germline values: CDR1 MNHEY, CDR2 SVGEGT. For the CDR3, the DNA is TGTGCCAGCAGTTACAAGGGGACGGAGCCCCAGCATTTT. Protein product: CASSYKGTEPQHF.

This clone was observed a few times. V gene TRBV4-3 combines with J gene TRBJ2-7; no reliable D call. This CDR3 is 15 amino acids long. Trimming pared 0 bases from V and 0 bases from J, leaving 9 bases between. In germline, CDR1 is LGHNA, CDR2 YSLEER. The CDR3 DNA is TGCGCCAGCAGCCAAGATGCTATAAGCTCCTACGAGCAGTACTTC. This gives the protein CASSQDAISSYEQYF.

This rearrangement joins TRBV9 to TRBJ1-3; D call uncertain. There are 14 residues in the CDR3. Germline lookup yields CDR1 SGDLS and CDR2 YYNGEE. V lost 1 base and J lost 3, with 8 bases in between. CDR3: CASSVSTFGNTIYF. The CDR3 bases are TGTGCCAGCAGCGTATCTACATTTGGAAACACCATATATTTT.

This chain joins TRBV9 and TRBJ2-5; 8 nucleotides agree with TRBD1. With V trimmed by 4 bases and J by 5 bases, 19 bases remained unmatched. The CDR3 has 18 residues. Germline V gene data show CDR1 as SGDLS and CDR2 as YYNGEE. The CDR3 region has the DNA TGTGCCAGCAGCCGACCGAGGACAGGGTCGTTCATCGGGGAGACCCAGTACTTC. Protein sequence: CASSRPRTGSFIGETQYF. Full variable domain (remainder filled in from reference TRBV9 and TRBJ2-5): DSGVTQTPKHLITATGQRVTLRCSPRSGDLSVYWYQQSLDQGLQFLIQYYNGEERAKGNILERFSAQQFPDLHSELNLSSLELGDSALYFCASSRPRTGSFIGETQYFGPGTRLLVL.

CDR3 coding DNA: TGTGCCAGCCTTAAGGACAGAGGATCTTCTAGCACAGATACGCAGTATTTT. Translating it yields CASLKDRGSSSTDTQYF. This chain joins TRBV27 and TRBJ2-3, with a possible D match to TRBD1 (6 bases). The germline V gene has CDR1 MNHEY and CDR2 SMNVEV (reference sequence). The CDR3 extends over 17 amino acids. V lost 8 bases to trimming and J lost 0 bases, with 21 bases between them.

The CDR3 DNA sequence: TGTGCCAGCAGCTTCTCCAGGGGGCGGGTAGCCTATAATTCACCCCTCCACTTT. Its translation is CASSFSRGRVAYNSPLHF. This chain links TRBV7-9 with TRBJ1-6; 8 bases match TRBD1. Germline trimming cut 3 bases from V and 2 bases from J; bases unmatched to any gene: 9. The CDR3 consists of 18 residues. Per the germline V gene, CDR1 is SEHNR and CDR2 is FQNEAQ (reference sequence).

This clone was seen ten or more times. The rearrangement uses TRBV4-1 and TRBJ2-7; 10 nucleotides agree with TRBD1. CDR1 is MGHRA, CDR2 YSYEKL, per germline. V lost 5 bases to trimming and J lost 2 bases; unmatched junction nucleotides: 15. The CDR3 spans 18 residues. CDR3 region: CASSADMWVGQGAYEQYF. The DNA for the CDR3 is TGCGCCAGCAGCGCTGATATGTGGGTAGGACAGGGGGCCTACGAGCAGTACTTC.

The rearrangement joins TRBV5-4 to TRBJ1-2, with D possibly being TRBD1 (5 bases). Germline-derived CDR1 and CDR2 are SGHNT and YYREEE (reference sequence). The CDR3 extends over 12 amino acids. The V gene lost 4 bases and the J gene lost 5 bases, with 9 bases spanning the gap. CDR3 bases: TGTGCCAGCAGCCCAGACAGATATGGCTACACCTTC. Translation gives CASSPDRYGYTF. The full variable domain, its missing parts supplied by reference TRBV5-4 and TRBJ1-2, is ETGVTQSPTHLIKTRGQQVTLRCSSQSGHNTVSWYQQALGQGPQFIFQYYREEENGRGNFPPRFSGLQFPNYSSELNVNALELDDSALYLCASSPDRYGYTFGSGTRLTVV.

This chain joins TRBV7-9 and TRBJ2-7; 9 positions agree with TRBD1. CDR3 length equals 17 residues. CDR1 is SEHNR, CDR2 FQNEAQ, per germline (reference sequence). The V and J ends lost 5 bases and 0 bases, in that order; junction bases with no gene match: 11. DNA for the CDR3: TGTGCCAGCAGCCCCCACTACGGACAGGGGAGCTCCTACGAGCAGTACTTC. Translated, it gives CASSPHYGQGSSYEQYF.

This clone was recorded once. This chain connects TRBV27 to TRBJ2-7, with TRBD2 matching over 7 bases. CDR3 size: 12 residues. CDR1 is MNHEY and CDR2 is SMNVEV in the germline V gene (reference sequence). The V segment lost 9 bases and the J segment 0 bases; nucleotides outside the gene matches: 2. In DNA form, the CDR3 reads TGTGCCAGTGGGACTAACTCCTACGAGCAGTACTTC. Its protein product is CASGTNSYEQYF.

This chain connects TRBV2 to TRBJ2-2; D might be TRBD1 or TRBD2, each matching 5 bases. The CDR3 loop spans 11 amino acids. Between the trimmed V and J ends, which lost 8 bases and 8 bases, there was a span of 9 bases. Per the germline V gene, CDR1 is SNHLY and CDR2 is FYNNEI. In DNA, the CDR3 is TGTGCCAGCTGGGGACGGGGGGAGCTGTTTTTT. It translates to CASWGRGELFF.

CDR3 nucleotide sequence: TGTGCCAGCGGGGGTTGGCAAGAGACCCAGTACTTC. This gives the protein CASGGWQETQYF. This chain uses TRBV2 with TRBJ2-5, with D possibly being TRBD1 or TRBD2 (5 bases each). Germline V lookup: CDR1 SNHLY, CDR2 FYNNEI. The CDR3 loop spans 12 amino acids. The germline V and J ends were trimmed by 8 bases and 2 bases, with 9 bases remaining between them.

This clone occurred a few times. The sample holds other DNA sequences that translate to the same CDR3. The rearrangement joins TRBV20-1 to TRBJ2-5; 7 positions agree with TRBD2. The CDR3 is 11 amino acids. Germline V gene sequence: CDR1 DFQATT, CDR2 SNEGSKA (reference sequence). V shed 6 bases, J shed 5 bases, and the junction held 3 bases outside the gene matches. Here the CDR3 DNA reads TGCAGTGCCTGGGGAGGGGAGACCCAGTACTTC. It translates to CSAWGGETQYF.

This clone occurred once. The CDR3 nucleotides are TGCGCCAGCAGCCACGTCGGAGGGGTGAGAAACACCATATATTTT. Amino acids: CASSHVGGVRNTIYF. This chain links TRBV4-3 with TRBJ1-3, with TRBD1 as a possible D gene (5 bases). Germline V gene sequence: CDR1 LGHNA, CDR2 YSLEER. This CDR3 spans 15 amino acids. Deletions cut 3 bases from V and 5 bases from J, with 14 bases between.

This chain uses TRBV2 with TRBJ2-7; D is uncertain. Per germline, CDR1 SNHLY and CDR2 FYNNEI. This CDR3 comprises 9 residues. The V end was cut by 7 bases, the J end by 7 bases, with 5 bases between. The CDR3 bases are TGTGCCAGCAACACAGAGCAGTACTTC. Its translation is CASNTEQYF.

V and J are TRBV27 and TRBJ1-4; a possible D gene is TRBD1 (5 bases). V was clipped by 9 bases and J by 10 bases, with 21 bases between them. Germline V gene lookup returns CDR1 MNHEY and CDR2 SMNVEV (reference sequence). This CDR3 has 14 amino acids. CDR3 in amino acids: CARENGDVLGKLFF. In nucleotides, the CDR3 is TGTGCCAGGGAAAACGGGGACGTCTTGGGAAAACTGTTTTTT. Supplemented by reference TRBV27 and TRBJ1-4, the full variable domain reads EAQVTQNPRYLITVTGKKLTVTCSQNMNHEYMSWYRQDPGLGLRQIYYSMNVEVTDKGDVPEGYKVSRKEKRNFPLILESPSPNQTSLYFCARENGDVLGKLFFGSGTQLSVL.

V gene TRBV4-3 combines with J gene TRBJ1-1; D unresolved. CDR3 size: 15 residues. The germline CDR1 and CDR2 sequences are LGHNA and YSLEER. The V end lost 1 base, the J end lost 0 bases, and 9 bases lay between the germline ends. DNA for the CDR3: TGCGCCAGCAGCCAAGGAGTACTTATGAACACTGAAGCTTTCTTT. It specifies CASSQGVLMNTEAFF.

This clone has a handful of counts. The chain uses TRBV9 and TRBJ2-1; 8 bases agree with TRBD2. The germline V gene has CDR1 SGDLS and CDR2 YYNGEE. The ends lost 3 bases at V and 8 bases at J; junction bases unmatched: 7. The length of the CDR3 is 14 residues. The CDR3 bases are TGTGCCAGCAGCGGTGGGTTGACTAGCGATGAGCAGTTCTTC. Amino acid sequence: CASSGGLTSDEQFF.

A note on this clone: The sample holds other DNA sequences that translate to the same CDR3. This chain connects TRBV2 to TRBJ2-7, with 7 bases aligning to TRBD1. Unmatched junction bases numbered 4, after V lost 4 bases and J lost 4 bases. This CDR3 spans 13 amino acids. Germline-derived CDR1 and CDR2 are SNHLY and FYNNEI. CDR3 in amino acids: CASSGDRVYEQYF. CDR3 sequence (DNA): TGTGCCAGCAGTGGAGACAGGGTATACGAGCAGTACTTC.

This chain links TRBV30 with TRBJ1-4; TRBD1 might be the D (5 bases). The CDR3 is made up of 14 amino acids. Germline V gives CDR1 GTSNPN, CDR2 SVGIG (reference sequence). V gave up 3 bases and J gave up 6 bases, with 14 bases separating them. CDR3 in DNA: TGTGCCTGGAGCCCAGGGAGGGGTGATGAAAAACTGTTTTTT. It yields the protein CAWSPGRGDEKLFF.

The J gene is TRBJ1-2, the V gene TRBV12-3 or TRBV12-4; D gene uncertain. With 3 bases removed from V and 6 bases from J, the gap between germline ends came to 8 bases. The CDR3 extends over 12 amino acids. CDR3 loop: CASSLRENGYTF. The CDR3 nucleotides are TGTGCCAGCAGTTTGCGCGAGAATGGCTACACCTTC.

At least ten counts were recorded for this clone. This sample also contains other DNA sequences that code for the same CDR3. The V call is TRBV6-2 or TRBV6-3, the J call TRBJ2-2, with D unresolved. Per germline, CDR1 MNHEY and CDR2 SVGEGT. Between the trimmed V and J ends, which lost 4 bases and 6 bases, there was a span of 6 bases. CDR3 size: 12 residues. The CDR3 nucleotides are TGTGCCAGCAGTTCTCTGCCCGGGGAGCTGTTTTTT. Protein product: CASSSLPGELFF.

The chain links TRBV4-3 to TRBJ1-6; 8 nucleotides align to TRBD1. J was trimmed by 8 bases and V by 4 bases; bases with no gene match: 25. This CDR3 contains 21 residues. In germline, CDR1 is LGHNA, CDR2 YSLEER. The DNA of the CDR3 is TGCGCCAGCAGCCTTCATAAGGTGGGACAGGAATATACTTACACGTATTCACCCCTCCACTTT. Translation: CASSLHKVGQEYTYTYSPLHF.